This T cell receptor (beta chain) was captured in a study of blood T cells in healthy people across ages. CDR3 size: 14 residues. Deletions cut 4 bases from V and 8 bases from J, with 16 bases between. CDR1 and CDR2 (germline): SGDLS, YYNGEE. This clonotype showed up just a few times. The use of a sample-barcoded 5' primer and a J-beta primer mix characterized a second PCR of 7 to 11 cycles. TCRdb ran MiXCR on the 5' RACE reads and lists one entry per CDR3 protein. The sample yields a few hundred thousand distinct CDR3 sequences, approximately 30% seen once. The sequenced sample consisted of blood. The receptor's source is a woman in her 70s in good health. The rearrangement links TRBV9 to TRBJ2-1; no reliable D call. The CDR3 nucleotides read TGTGCCAGCAGCCCTCGGGTCCCCGCATATGAGCAGTTCTTC. Translating gives CASSPRVPAYEQFF.